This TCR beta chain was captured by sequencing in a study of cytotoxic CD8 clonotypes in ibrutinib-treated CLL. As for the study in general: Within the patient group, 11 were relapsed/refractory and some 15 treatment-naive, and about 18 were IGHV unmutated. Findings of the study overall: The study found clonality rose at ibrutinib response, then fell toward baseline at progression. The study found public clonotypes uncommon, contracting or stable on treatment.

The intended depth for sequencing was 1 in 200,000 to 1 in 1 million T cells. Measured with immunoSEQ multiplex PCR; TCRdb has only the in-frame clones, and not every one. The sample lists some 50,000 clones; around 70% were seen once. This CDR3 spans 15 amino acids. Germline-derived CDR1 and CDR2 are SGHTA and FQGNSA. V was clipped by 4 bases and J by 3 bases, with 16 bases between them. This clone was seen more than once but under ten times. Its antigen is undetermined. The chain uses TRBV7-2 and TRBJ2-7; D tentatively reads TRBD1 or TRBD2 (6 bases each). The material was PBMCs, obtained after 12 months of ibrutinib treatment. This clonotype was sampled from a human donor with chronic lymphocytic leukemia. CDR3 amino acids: CASSWAGGGSYEQYF. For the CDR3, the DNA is TGTGCCAGCAGCTGGGCAGGAGGGGGGAGCTACGAGCAGTACTTC. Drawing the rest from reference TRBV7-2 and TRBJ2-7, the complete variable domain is GAGVSQSPSNKVTEKGKDVELRCDPISGHTALYWYRQSLGQGLEFLIYFQGNSAPDKSGLPSDRFSAERTGGSVSTLTIQRTQQEDSAVYLCASSWAGGGSYEQYFGPGTRLTVT.